The 24 T cell receptor beta chains presented below share a single source sample, sequenced in a study of CD8 T cells in Susac syndrome. Reverse transcription of roughly 0.5 to 1 ug RNA used random hexamers. MiXCR was run by TCRdb on the immunoSEQ multiplex PCR reads, yielding one entry per CDR3 protein. The table shows 71,000 or so distinct CDR3 sequences, with under 96% occurring only once. The sample comprised CD4+ T cells from PBMCs. Receptor source: a human donor with multiple sclerosis.

This chain links TRBV20-1 with TRBJ1-2, with 11 bases lining up with TRBD1. V trimming: 2 bases; J trimming: 4 bases; junction bases outside the gene matches: 3. CDR3 size: 14 residues. The V gene's germline CDR1 is DFQATT and CDR2 SNEGSKA (reference sequence). The CDR3 DNA is TGCAGTGCTAGATCCGGGACAGGGGGCTATGGCTACACCTTC. Encoded protein: CSARSGTGGYGYTF.

The CDR3 region has the DNA TGCGCCAGCAGCGGGACACATCAAGAGACCCAGTACTTC. This codes for CASSGTHQETQYF. This chain connects TRBV5-1 to TRBJ2-5, with TRBD1 as a possible D gene (6 bases). V lost 4 bases, J lost 2 bases, and 9 bases lay in between. The CDR3 has 13 amino acids. Germline CDR1 SGHRS, CDR2 YFSETQ.

This clonotype came up once. This chain links TRBV20-1 with TRBJ1-1, with 7 bases that match TRBD1. The V segment lost 2 bases and the J segment 5 bases; nucleotides outside the gene matches: 8. The CDR3 covers 14 residues. The germline gives CDR1 DFQATT, CDR2 SNEGSKA (reference sequence). The CDR3 protein is CSARSGGGITEAFF. The CDR3 DNA reads TGCAGTGCTAGATCAGGGGGGGGGATTACTGAAGCTTTCTTT.

This clonotype is a singleton in its sample. CDR3 protein: CASSFRDGRGEQYF. The DNA of the CDR3 is TGTGCCAGCAGCTTCCGGGACGGTCGGGGCGAGCAGTACTTC. The chain links TRBV5-6 to TRBJ2-7; D tentatively fits TRBD1 or TRBD2 (5 bases each). CDR3 length equals 14 residues. V was shortened by 2 bases and J by 6 bases, with 15 bases between the two germline ends. CDR1 and CDR2 (germline): SGHDT, YYEEEE.

The rearrangement uses TRBV7-8 and TRBJ2-1; 11 bases map to TRBD2. The germline V gene has CDR1 SGHVS and CDR2 FQNEAQ. Germline trimming cut 4 bases from V and 4 bases from J; bases unmatched to any gene: 9. CDR3 length equals 17 residues. The chain's CDR3 is CASSSLQLAGGYNEQFF. The CDR3, as DNA: TGTGCCAGCAGCTCACTTCAGCTAGCGGGGGGTTACAATGAGCAGTTCTTC.

This rearrangement joins TRBV20-1 to TRBJ2-7; D gene uncertain. Germline CDR1 and CDR2: DFQATT and SNEGSKA (reference sequence). The V and J ends lost 0 bases and 0 bases respectively, with 12 bases between them. The CDR3 runs 15 residues. CDR3 protein: CSARDPGDSSYEQYF. DNA for the CDR3: TGCAGTGCTAGAGATCCTGGGGATAGCTCCTACGAGCAGTACTTC.

This chain uses TRBV5-1 with TRBJ1-1; TRBD1 is a possible D gene (6 bases). The germline gives CDR1 SGHRS, CDR2 YFSETQ. The CDR3 is 14 amino acids. V lost 3 bases and J lost 0, with 9 bases in between. In nucleotides, the CDR3 is TGCGCCAGCAGCTGGGACAATATGAACACTGAAGCTTTCTTT. Its translation is CASSWDNMNTEAFF. Using reference TRBV5-1 and TRBJ1-1 for the parts outside the CDR3, the full variable domain is KAGVTQTPRYLIKTRGQQVTLSCSPISGHRSVSWYQQTPGQGLQFLFEYFSETQRNKGNFPGRFSGRQFSNSRSEMNVSTLELGDSALYLCASSWDNMNTEAFFGQGTRLTVV.

The rearrangement joins TRBV20-1 to TRBJ2-1; perhaps TRBD2 as D (5 bases). CDR3 length equals 16 residues. V was cut by 6 bases and J by 4 bases, with 22 bases left in between. Per germline, CDR1 DFQATT and CDR2 SNEGSKA (reference sequence). CDR3 residues: CSAPIGLLMYYNEQFF. In nucleotides, the CDR3 is TGCAGTGCCCCCATCGGACTCTTAATGTATTACAATGAGCAGTTCTTC.

In nucleotides, the CDR3 is TGTGCCAGCAGTTTAGGGGAAATCTACGAGCAGTACTTC. This codes for CASSLGEIYEQYF. The chain is built from TRBV28 and TRBJ2-7; D ambiguous. The germline V gene encodes CDR1 MDHEN and CDR2 SYDVKM. Trimming took off 2 bases at V and 3 bases at J, with 8 bases between the two ends. The CDR3 sequence is 13 residues long.

The chain combines TRBV14 with TRBJ2-5; 8 positions agree with TRBD2. J was trimmed by 2 bases and V by 9 bases; bases with no gene match: 2. The germline CDR1 and CDR2 sequences are SGHDN and FVKESK. This CDR3 has 12 amino acids. The CDR3 DNA is TGTGCCAGAGCGGGGGAACAAGAGACCCAGTACTTC. Translated: CARAGEQETQYF. Complete variable domain (other parts from reference TRBV14 and TRBJ2-5): EAGVTQFPSHSVIEKGQTVTLRCDPISGHDNLYWYRRVMGKEIKFLLHFVKESKQDESGMPNNRFLAERTGGTYSTLKVQPAELEDSGVYFCARAGEQETQYFGPGTRLLVL.

V is TRBV30 and J is TRBJ1-3; D might be TRBD1 (5 bases). CDR3 length: 13 residues. The V gene lost 3 bases and the J gene lost 2 bases, with 8 bases spanning the gap. Germline lookup yields CDR1 GTSNPN and CDR2 SVGIG (reference sequence). The CDR3 loop is CAWRRGTGNTIYF. The CDR3 DNA is TGTGCCTGGAGACGGGGCACTGGAAACACCATATATTTT.

The chain links TRBV9 to TRBJ1-2; D ambiguous. The CDR3 runs to 13 residues. With 2 bases removed from V and 2 bases from J, the gap between germline ends came to 7 bases. CDR1 and CDR2 from the germline V gene are SGDLS and YYNGEE. CDR3 region: CASSVTENYGYTF. The CDR3 coding sequence is TGTGCCAGCAGCGTGACGGAAAACTATGGCTACACCTTC.

The chain has TRBV5-1 and TRBJ2-7; 7 bases agree with TRBD1. Germline V CDR1 and CDR2: SGHRS, YFSETQ. This CDR3 has 13 amino acids. The V segment lost 7 bases and the J segment 1 base; nucleotides outside the gene matches: 5. CDR3 residues: CASGDSVSYEQYF. In DNA, the CDR3 is TGCGCCAGCGGGGACAGCGTTTCCTACGAGCAGTACTTC.

The chain combines TRBV19 with TRBJ2-3; 7 bases fit TRBD1. Germline CDR1 and CDR2: LNHDA and SQIVND (reference sequence). The CDR3 is made up of 15 amino acids. The V and J ends lost 4 bases and 2 bases, in that order; junction bases with no gene match: 6. CDR3 residues: CASSTDRTLTDTQYF. The DNA of the CDR3 is TGTGCCAGTAGTACGGACAGGACGCTCACAGATACGCAGTATTTT.

The chain carries TRBV20-1 and TRBJ1-2; D might be TRBD1 (6 bases). V lost 8 bases, J lost 2 bases, and 15 bases lay in between. The germline V gene has CDR1 DFQATT and CDR2 SNEGSKA (reference sequence). The CDR3 consists of 13 residues. This CDR3 reads CSSRGDKNYGYTF. The DNA of the CDR3 is TGCAGTTCTCGGGGGGACAAAAACTATGGCTACACCTTC.

V and J are TRBV30 and TRBJ1-5; D unresolved. Germline-derived CDR1 and CDR2 are GTSNPN and SVGIG (reference sequence). The ends were cut back, 0 bases at V and 5 bases at J, with 11 bases in the middle. The CDR3 covers 14 residues. DNA for the CDR3: TGTGCCTGGAGTGTTGGGCAGATTCATCAGCCCCAGCATTTT. Translated, it gives CAWSVGQIHQPQHF.

This chain joins TRBV5-1 and TRBJ1-1; 8 bases map to TRBD1. There are 14 residues in the CDR3. CDR1 is SGHRS and CDR2 is YFSETQ in the germline V gene. Losses at the gene ends were 10 bases for V and 4 bases for J; bases not matched to a gene: 12. CDR3 amino acids: CASSGQGAGTEAFF. CDR3 nucleotide sequence: TGCGCCTCATCCGGGCAGGGGGCCGGCACTGAAGCTTTCTTT.

The chain's CDR3 is CASSPWDSSNSPLHF. In DNA form, the CDR3 reads TGTGCCAGCAGCCCCTGGGACAGCTCAAATTCACCCCTCCACTTT. The chain is built from TRBV7-9 and TRBJ1-6, with 7 bases identical to TRBD1. V dropped 5 bases and J dropped 7; count of bases not matched to a gene: 8. The CDR3 has 15 residues. Germline V gene data show CDR1 as SEHNR and CDR2 as FQNEAQ (reference sequence).

The chain has TRBV12-3 or TRBV12-4 and TRBJ2-7; the match to TRBD1 covers 7 bases. The CDR3 has 15 residues. V trimming: 5 bases; J trimming: 2 bases; junction bases outside the gene matches: 9. The CDR3 here is CASSTGQAATYEQYF. The CDR3 DNA reads TGTGCCAGCAGTACCGGACAGGCAGCAACCTACGAGCAGTACTTC.

CDR3 sequence: CASSPPVVYYEKLFF. CDR3 nucleotides: TGTGCCAGCAGTCCCCCGGTGGTCTACTATGAAAAACTGTTTTTT. The chain joins TRBV28 to TRBJ1-4; D is unresolved. Between the trimmed V and J ends, which lost 5 bases and 6 bases, there was a span of 16 bases. The CDR3 runs 15 residues. The germline gives CDR1 MDHEN, CDR2 SYDVKM.

The rearrangement uses TRBV4-3 and TRBJ2-5; D remains ambiguous. The V and J ends lost 0 bases and 2 bases respectively, with 7 bases between them. This CDR3 has 14 amino acids. Germline V gene data show CDR1 as LGHNA and CDR2 as YSLEER. CDR3 residues: CASSQDVGQETQYF. CDR3 nucleotide sequence: TGCGCCAGCAGCCAAGATGTGGGACAAGAGACCCAGTACTTC.

The rearrangement uses TRBV20-1 and TRBJ2-3; D may be TRBD2 (6 bases). This CDR3 has 15 amino acids. The V gene's germline CDR1 is DFQATT and CDR2 SNEGSKA (reference sequence). The germline V and J ends were trimmed by 3 bases and 0 bases, with 13 bases remaining between them. This chain's CDR3 is CSARDQTRSTDTQYF. In DNA, the CDR3 is TGCAGTGCTAGGGACCAGACTAGAAGCACAGATACGCAGTATTTT.

This sequence joins TRBV2 and TRBJ2-5; D is unclear. Per germline, CDR1 SNHLY and CDR2 FYNNEI. The CDR3 length is 12 residues. V was trimmed by 2 bases and J by 2 bases, leaving 3 bases between them. In nucleotides, the CDR3 is TGTGCCAGCAGTGAACAGCAAGAGACCCAGTACTTC. This encodes CASSEQQETQYF.

V gene TRBV21-1 combines with J gene TRBJ2-2; the DNA was not compared with TRBD1, the D call given in the table. TRBV21-1 is a recognized pseudogene. This CDR3 is 15 amino acids long. CDR3 in DNA: TGTGCCAGCAGCAAAGAGGGGCTAAACAACGGGGAGCTGTTTTTT. It encodes CASSKEGLNNGELFF.